This T cell receptor (beta chain) was found in a study of blood T cell repertoires in COVID-19. Overall study context: The origin of the acute and convalescent COVID-19 samples was the United States, Italy and Spain. In each case, the material was cDNA or gDNA derived from T cells, B-cell-depleted T cells, or PBMCs.

The authors' processing: Reference gene primer amplification yielded estimated nucleated cell counts. Clones were sequenced by immunoSEQ multiplex PCR, and TCRdb holds only the in-frame ones, with some missing. V and J calls and clone size are those listed in that table; D and trimming were worked out from the DNA. Of 200,000 or so clones in the sample, roughly 84% were seen once. Germline assignment: CDR1 KGHDR and CDR2 SFDVKD. The germline V and J ends were trimmed by 3 bases and 1 base, with 16 bases remaining between them. CDR3 length: 17 residues. This TCR was sampled from a man aged 50-60 years who had recovered from COVID-19. Sequencing was performed on peripheral blood. The chain employs TRBV24-1 and TRBJ2-3, with D possibly being TRBD1 (6 bases). CDR3 in amino acids: CATSDQRDTSRTDTQYF. The DNA of the CDR3 is TGTGCCACCAGTGATCAGAGGGACACCTCCCGCACAGATACGCAGTATTTT.